The 13 T cell receptor beta chains listed next were all sequenced from one sample in a study of cytomegalovirus exposure and HLA in healthy donors. Primers for the PCR totalled 60 Vbeta and 13 Jbeta. The table came from immunoSEQ multiplex PCR; TCRdb's copy has only in-frame clones and leaves some out. The sample yields fewer than 120,000 clones, about three quarters seen once. Material: PBMCs. The receptor source for this set is a woman younger than 45 in good health and CMV-seronegative.

The sample holds a few counts of this clone. The V gene is TRBV14, the J gene TRBJ1-2; a weak D match, TRBD1 (6 bases). CDR1 SGHDN and CDR2 FVKESK come from the germline V gene. This CDR3 region has 15 residues. Trimming removed 1 base at V and 8 bases at J, with 17 bases between. As DNA, the CDR3 is TGTGCCAGCAGCCAAGGGCGAGGGCAGGGGATAGGCTACACCTTC. This sequence encodes CASSQGRGQGIGYTF.

For the CDR3, the DNA is TGCAGCGTTGAAGGGACAGCTCACGAGCAGTACTTC. Protein product: CSVEGTAHEQYF. The genes are TRBV29-1 and TRBJ2-7; TRBD1 is a possible D gene (6 bases). The CDR3 runs 12 residues. V lost 1 base and J 5 bases, leaving 9 bases between the germline ends. CDR1 is SQVTM, CDR2 ANQGSEA, per germline.

The chain links TRBV5-1 to TRBJ2-1; maybe TRBD2 (5 bases). Trimming cost V 4 bases and J 0 bases, with 11 bases left between them. The CDR3 consists of 15 residues. Germline V CDR1 and CDR2: SGHRS, YFSETQ. This CDR3 is CASSADLASYNEQFF. As DNA, the CDR3 is TGCGCCAGCAGCGCCGACCTAGCCTCCTACAATGAGCAGTTCTTC.

The V and J genes are TRBV30 and TRBJ1-5, with D possibly matching TRBD1 (5 bases). V shed 1 base and J shed 5 bases, with 9 bases lying between them. The CDR3 runs to 13 residues. Germline CDR1 is GTSNPN and CDR2 is SVGIG (reference sequence). CDR3 sequence: CAWSAGSDQPQHF. As DNA, the CDR3 is TGTGCCTGGAGTGCAGGGTCTGATCAGCCCCAGCATTTT. The full variable domain, completed using reference TRBV30 and TRBJ1-5, is SQTIHQWPATLVQPVGSPLSLECTVEGTSNPNLYWYRQAAGRGLQLLFYSVGIGQISSEVPQNLSASRPQDRQFILSSKKLLLSDSGFYLCAWSAGSDQPQHFGDGTRLSIL.

For the CDR3, the DNA is TGTGCCAGCAGTGAAACAGGGGGCTTAAAGACCCAGTACTTC. Protein: CASSETGGLKTQYF. V is TRBV6-5 and J is TRBJ2-5, with 9 bases fitting TRBD1. Germline loops: CDR1 MNHEY, CDR2 SVGAGI. V lost 5 bases, J lost 6 bases, and 7 bases stayed unmatched. This CDR3 has 14 residues.

The rearrangement joins TRBV4-3 to TRBJ2-2, with D perhaps matching TRBD1 (6 bases). The V gene's germline CDR1 is LGHNA and CDR2 YSLEER. Trimming took 0 bases from V and 3 from J, leaving 14 bases between them. The CDR3 consists of 17 residues. The CDR3 region has the DNA TGCGCCAGCAGCCAAGATGTGGCCAGGGGTTACACCGGGGAGCTGTTTTTT. Amino acid sequence: CASSQDVARGYTGELFF.

The chain has TRBV6-5 and TRBJ1-6; 7 bases fit TRBD1. The germline V gene encodes CDR1 MNHEY and CDR2 SVGAGI. The CDR3 is 15 residues long. After removal of 4 bases from V and 6 bases from J, the junction contained 6 bases not matched to a gene. The CDR3 DNA reads as TGTGCCAGCAGTTCCGAGACAGGGCGTAATTCACCCCTCCACTTT. As protein: CASSSETGRNSPLHF.

The V and J genes are TRBV21-1 and TRBJ1-6; no DNA check was done on the table's D call, TRBD1. TRBV21-1 is an annotated pseudogene. The length of the CDR3 is 12 residues. The CDR3 loop is CAGGQGTSPLHF. The DNA for the CDR3 is TGTGCCGGGGGACAGGGAACCTCACCCCTCCACTTT.

This chain connects TRBV6-5 to TRBJ2-5; 8 positions agree with TRBD1. V lost 4 bases to trimming and J lost 2 bases; unmatched junction nucleotides: 0. The CDR3 extends over 13 amino acids. Germline V gene lookup returns CDR1 MNHEY and CDR2 SVGAGI. CDR3 amino acids: CASSWTGQETQYF. The CDR3 DNA follows: TGTGCCAGCAGTTGGACAGGGCAAGAGACCCAGTACTTC.

V usage is TRBV5-8 and J usage is TRBJ1-5; D is possibly TRBD1 (6 bases). Germline CDR1 reads SGHTS; CDR2 reads YDEGEE. V was pared by 8 bases and J by 0 bases, with 12 bases between. The CDR3 loop spans 14 amino acids. The CDR3 DNA reads as TGTGCCAGTAGGCAGGGGTATAGCAATCAGCCCCAGCATTTT. Translation: CASRQGYSNQPQHF.

The V call is TRBV7-2, the J call TRBJ1-5; 8 positions agree with TRBD1. The length of the CDR3 is 15 residues. CDR1 is SGHTA and CDR2 is FQGNSA in the germline V gene. Unmatched junction bases numbered 4, after V lost 2 bases and J lost 4 bases. CDR3 DNA: TGTGCCAGCAGCTTATCAGGGGGCGGGAATCAGCCCCAGCATTTT. Amino acid sequence: CASSLSGGGNQPQHF.

The CDR3 DNA reads TGTGCCAGCAGCCCGGGACAACCTAAGGTCCAAGAGACCCAGTACTTC. It is translated as CASSPGQPKVQETQYF. The genes are TRBV28 and TRBJ2-5; tentatively, D is TRBD1 (6 bases). CDR1 and CDR2 (germline): MDHEN, SYDVKM. The CDR3 loop spans 16 amino acids. V was shortened by 6 bases and J by 1 base, with 18 bases between the two germline ends. The whole variable domain, filled in from reference TRBV28 and TRBJ2-5, reads DVKVTQSSRYLVKRTGEKVFLECVQDMDHENMFWYRQDPGLGLRLIYFSYDVKMKEKGDIPEGYSVSREKKERFSLILESASTNQTSMYLCASSPGQPKVQETQYFGPGTRLLVL.

V and J are TRBV27 and TRBJ1-1, with 10 bases lining up with TRBD1. This CDR3 is built from 14 residues. V gave up 6 bases and J gave up 5 bases; unmatched junction bases: 6. Per the germline V gene, CDR1 is MNHEY and CDR2 is SMNVEV (reference sequence). Written as DNA, the CDR3 is TGTGCCAGCAGGACAGGGGGCTCGATTACTGAAGCTTTCTTT. Its translation is CASRTGGSITEAFF.